The sequence of this T cell receptor (beta chain) was determined in a study of metastatic and nonmetastatic thyroid tumors. Study at large: A comparison of repertoires was made across blood and tumor or nodule tissue from malignant and benign thyroid patients.

Per the original methods: Between-group CDR3 differences, defined by clinicopathological status, yielded a distant-metastasis classifier for papillary thyroid cancer. TCRdb re-called the PCR reads through MiXCR. The V and J calls were not made by the authors but by TCRdb's processing. The profile shows roughly 13,000 clones, approximately 32% of them singletons. V was clipped by 6 bases and J by 2 bases, with 11 bases between them. The length of the CDR3 is 13 residues. CDR1 is MNHNS, CDR2 SASEGT, per germline. Thyroid surgery was performed in patients who had received no treatment beforehand. Concerning this clone itself: Its antigen is still unknown.

Regarding the study as a whole: Reported TCR beta diversity, measured in blood and tumor, was significantly higher for malignant thyroid tumors than for benign nodules.

The chain joins TRBV6-1 to TRBJ2-7; perhaps D is TRBD1 or TRBD2 (5 bases each). The sequence was obtained from a female donor with papillary thyroid cancer or a benign thyroid nodule (not recorded which). Some clones in this sample may be carry-over from other donors' samples. Sample: blood. CDR3 nucleotides: TGTGCCAGCAGCCGGGACGGAGCCTACGAGCAGTACTTC. It encodes CASSRDGAYEQYF.